Listed below are T cell receptor beta chains from one sample, sequenced in a study of shared clonotypes between healthy human individuals. Here immunoSEQ multiplex PCR was the method, and the copy in TCRdb shows in-frame clones only, minus some. There are about 1.1 million clones in the sample; around three quarters occur only once, and 0.6% to 0.7% lies in the top ten. Input material: memory CD4+ T cells from PBMCs. Receptor source: a man between 18 and 35 years old in good health. Some clones in this sample may be carry-over from other donors' samples. The CDR3 runs from the conserved cysteine through the conserved F or W.

V gene	J gene	CDR3 protein
TRBV5-1	TRBJ2-2	CASSNSLRAGELFF
TRBV30	TRBJ1-1	CAWSVLMNTEAFF
TRBV15	TRBJ2-1	CATSRVRDDNEQFF
TRBV30	TRBJ1-5	CAWSVTVGQPQHF
TRBV29-1	TRBJ1-1	CSVSPTRTGKTEAFF
TRBV28	TRBJ1-2	CASSLFYGYTF
TRBV5-8	TRBJ1-1	CASTPFGSGGNTEAFF
TRBV28	TRBJ1-2	CATALPIGSGYTF
TRBV7-9	TRBJ2-7	CASSSPGQGGGYEQYF
TRBV5-4	TRBJ1-2	CASSLGGAGYINYGYTF
TRBV5-1	TRBJ1-5	CASSLNAADNQPQHF
TRBV7-7	TRBJ2-2	CASSLEPTGSGELFF
TRBV7-7	TRBJ1-1	CASSLDRNTEAFF
TRBV7-6	TRBJ2-1	CASSRRQGTSYNEQFF
TRBV2	TRBJ2-2	CATQTGSVIGGELFF
TRBV30	TRBJ2-3	CAWSKQGGTDTQYF
TRBV11-2	TRBJ1-2	CASSLVTGYGYTF
TRBV4-3	TRBJ2-1	CASSLGGAGGSYNEQFF
TRBV10-1	TRBJ2-1	CASGPGQGRNEQFF
TRBV7-2	TRBJ1-1	CASSYDRIEAAFF
TRBV2	TRBJ2-3	CASSPGTSRGNTQYF
TRBV5-1	TRBJ2-1	CASRVVLAAEQFF